This T cell receptor beta chain was captured by sequencing in a study of blood T cells in healthy people across ages. General observations from the study: Whereas aged donors had fewer naive CD4+ cells, long-lived donors had more of them and higher diversity.

The length of the CDR3 is 13 residues. V was shortened by 8 bases and J by 2 bases, with 15 bases between the two germline ends. Looked up from germline, CDR1 is SQVTM and CDR2 is ANQGSEA. A second about 7 to 11 cycle PCR used barcoded and J-beta primers. Every sample produced at least 3 million CDR3-containing paired-end reads. TCRdb recomputed calls from the 5' RACE reads with MiXCR, one row per CDR3 protein. The repertoire holds about 770,000 distinct CDR3 sequences, about 42% seen once, with around 21% in the top ten. This clonotype was seen a few times. The antigen remains undetermined. This receptor was identified in a man between 60 and 75 years old in good health. V is TRBV29-1 and J is TRBJ1-2; D uncertain. The sequencing input was blood. This chain's CDR3 is CSTLTPGNYGYTF. In DNA form, the CDR3 reads TGCAGCACGTTGACTCCGGGGAACTATGGCTACACCTTC. The full variable domain, its missing parts supplied by reference TRBV29-1 and TRBJ1-2, is SAVISQKPSRDICQRGTSLTIQCQVDSQVTMMFWYRQQPGQSLTLIATANQGSEATYESGFVIDKFPISRPNLTFSTLTVSNMSPEDSSIYLCSTLTPGNYGYTFGSGTRLTVV.